This T cell receptor beta chain was sequenced for a study of T cell responses to AZD1222 COVID-19 vaccine (dated by TCRdb to 2020 to 2022). Regarding the research as a whole: TCR sequencing was performed for roughly 240 trial participants, of whom 200 to 210 were given two doses of AZD1222 and around 25 were given two doses of MenACWY control vaccine. Enrollment into the trials was organized by age into subgroups of 18-55, 56-69 and 70-plus years, and those subgroups contained roughly 150, 30 and 60 TCR-sequenced participants, respectively. Study-wide conclusions, independent of this receptor: After two AZD1222 doses, spike-specific TCR breadth and depth were significantly higher than at day 0 and than in MenACWY recipients. Most participants were white British and females outnumbered males, and the authors suggested that clonal diversity may have been underestimated. In the small 56-69-year group, the increase in depth fell short of significance, most likely because of low power. Because no day 14 peak-response samples were available, repertoires were characterized only after the peak T cell response. Reportedly, close to half of the unique spike-specific TCRs recognized epitopes lying outside the regions that are mutated in the B.1.351 and B.1.1.7 variants. CD4 TCRs associated with the vaccine covered the entire spike protein, and the dominant responses were in regions 160-218 and 743-854. Conclusions about previously exposed vaccinees were limited because only six AZD1222 recipients were SARS-CoV-2 seropositive at baseline.

In the paper's terms, the time point label means: about 28 days (+/-7) after the second vaccine dose. AZD1222 recipients whose second dose came at about 4 weeks and those whose second dose came at about 12 weeks were combined into one group, since spike-specific TCR depth and breadth did not differ between the two schedules. Vaccinee samples came from UK trials COV001 and COV002, including a single-blind randomized controlled phase 2/3 trial of AZD1222 (ChAdOx1 nCoV-19) in healthy adults. For TCRbeta chain sequencing, PBMC samples were collected from trial participants at day 0 and at day 28 after the second dose. Remarks on this clone: This receptor's antigen is unknown. Per-base qualities were not stored, and no clone one base away is much larger.

The CDR3 regions of human TCRbeta chains were analyzed by immunosequencing. The authors processed their data as follows. TCRs in the repertoires were compared against a reference library of SARS-CoV-2-specific TCRs that had been generated with the MIRA antigen-specificity platform. Breadth was defined as the fraction of unique TCRs that were SARS-CoV-2-associated, and depth was defined as the fraction of total T cells that were SARS-CoV-2-associated. Using the MIRA data, every spike-specific TCR was mapped to the spike region that the TCR reacted to and assigned to either a CD4 or a CD8 class. Log10-transformed breadth and depth values were compared by one-way ANOVA with Sidak's multiple comparisons tests. This immuneACCESS table, as held by TCRdb, lists in-frame sequences with V and J called but not all clones. Of the missing ones, under half trace to an unresolved V gene in checked studies; the others have no known cause. The D gene and trimming were derived from the DNA, and the V and J assignments and clone size from that table. The sample profile shows roughly 87,000 clones; roughly 90% of them were found once. The top ten clones comprise less than 9% of the sample.

The germline V gene provides CDR1 SGHAT and CDR2 FQNNGV. Taken from cysteine to phenylalanine, the CDR3 has 14 residues. CDR3 DNA only is kept here, 42 bases in frame from base 1. Trimming accounts for 4 bases at V and 8 bases at J, while the number of junction bases matched to no gene is 6. The chain couples TRBV11-2 to TRBJ2-1, with TRBD1 identical over 9 junction bases. This specimen consisted of peripheral blood, obtained 28 days after the second AZD1222 dose. The sequence came from an adult who received the AZD1222 COVID-19 vaccine. For the CDR3, the sequence is CASSSGTGSDEQFF. The sequenced DNA: TGTGCCAGCAGCTCCGGGACAGGGTCGGATGAGCAGTTCTTC.